The T cell receptor beta chain under discussion was sequenced for a study of shared clonotypes between healthy human individuals. The CDR3 runs to 13 residues. Germline CDR1 and CDR2: MNHEY and SMNVEV (reference sequence). With 3 bases removed from V and 4 bases from J, the gap between germline ends came to 10 bases. General study findings and limits: Blood alone was sampled, and tissue repertoires likely differ.

As for this clone: Its target is unknown.

Positively selected for CCR7, the CD45RO-negative cells used as naive CD8 cells excluded terminally differentiated effector memory CD45RA+ cells. The study enrolled healthy HIV-negative adults without recent acute infections or vaccinations as donors. Some clones are missing from TCRdb's copy, which holds only in-frame ones; the method was immunoSEQ multiplex PCR. The sample includes hundreds of thousands of clones, approximately 96% of them seen just once. The sample consisted of naive CD8+ T cells sorted from blood. The TCR comes from a woman between 25 and 40 years old in good health. The chain uses TRBV27 and TRBJ2-7; D is uncertain. Here the CDR3 reads CASSLGRRYEQYF. CDR3 nucleotide sequence: TGTGCCAGCAGTTTGGGCAGACGATACGAGCAGTACTTC.